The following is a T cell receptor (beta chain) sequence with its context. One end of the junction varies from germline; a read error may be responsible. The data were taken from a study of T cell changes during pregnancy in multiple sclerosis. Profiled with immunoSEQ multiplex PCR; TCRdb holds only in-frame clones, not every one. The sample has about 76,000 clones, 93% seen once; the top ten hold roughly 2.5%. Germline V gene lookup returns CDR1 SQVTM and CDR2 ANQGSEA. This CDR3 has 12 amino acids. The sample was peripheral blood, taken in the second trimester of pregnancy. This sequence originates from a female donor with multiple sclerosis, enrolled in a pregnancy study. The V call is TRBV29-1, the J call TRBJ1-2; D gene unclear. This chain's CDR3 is CSVEAGRPARIF. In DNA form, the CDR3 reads TGCAGCGTTGAGGCCGGCCGTCCGGCTAGAATCTTC.